Shown below are 9 T cell receptor beta chains from a single sample sequenced in a study of blood T cell repertoires in COVID-19. Profiling relied on immunoSEQ multiplex PCR, and the TCRdb table lists in-frame clones only, not all of them. The sample records more than 85,000 clones, roughly 79% being singletons. Sequenced sample: peripheral blood. The source of these receptors is a woman in her 70s with acute or convalescent COVID-19.

The chain is built from TRBV7-9 and TRBJ1-5; D gene uncertain. V shed 0 bases and J shed 4 bases, with 19 bases lying between them. This CDR3 region has 18 residues. Per germline, CDR1 SEHNR and CDR2 FQNEAQ (reference sequence). The CDR3 DNA reads as TGTGCCAGCAGCTTAGCGGATTCGCTACAGAGTATTAATCAGCCCCAGCATTTT. It encodes CASSLADSLQSINQPQHF.

This clone was seen a single time. The V gene is TRBV28, the J gene TRBJ2-5, with 7 bases identical to TRBD2. Per germline, CDR1 MDHEN and CDR2 SYDVKM. V shed 2 bases, J shed 2 bases, and the junction held 5 bases outside the gene matches. CDR3 length equals 15 residues. The CDR3 spells CASSLGGGVQETQYF. CDR3 DNA: TGTGCCAGCAGTTTAGGGGGAGGGGTTCAAGAGACCCAGTACTTC.

In DNA form, the CDR3 reads TGTGCCAGCAGCCAAGATGCCCAGAGGAGCTCCTACGAGCAGTACTTC. Protein: CASSQDAQRSSYEQYF. The V and J genes are TRBV3-1 (or the pseudogene TRBV3-2) and TRBJ2-7, with unresolved D. V lost 0 bases and J 0 bases, leaving 12 bases between the germline ends. The CDR3 loop spans 16 amino acids. Germline CDR1 and CDR2: LGHDT and YNNKEL (reference sequence).

This clone has more than one count but fewer than ten. The chain combines TRBV7-9 with TRBJ1-4; no reliable D call. The ends were cut back, 2 bases at V and 3 bases at J, with 4 bases in the middle. The germline V gene has CDR1 SEHNR and CDR2 FQNEAQ (reference sequence). The CDR3 has 13 amino acids. The CDR3: CASSLYSNEKLFF. The CDR3 nucleotides are TGTGCCAGCAGCTTATACTCTAATGAAAAACTGTTTTTT.

The chain is built from TRBV6-5 and TRBJ2-5, with 8 bases matching TRBD1. Losses at the gene ends were 8 bases for V and 9 bases for J; bases not matched to a gene: 11. CDR1 and CDR2 from the germline V gene are MNHEY and SVGAGI. CDR3 length equals 13 residues. The CDR3 loop reads CASVKQGGGAQYF. The CDR3 DNA reads as TGTGCCAGCGTAAAACAGGGGGGTGGGGCCCAGTACTTC.

The chain uses TRBV29-1 and TRBJ2-5, with 10 bases lining up with TRBD1. After removal of 0 bases from V and 4 bases from J, the junction contained 8 bases not matched to a gene. The CDR3 has 16 amino acids. Per germline, CDR1 SQVTM and CDR2 ANQGSEA. CDR3 DNA: TGCAGCGTTGAAGATTGGGGGACAGGGGTTGGAGAGACCCAGTACTTC. Protein sequence: CSVEDWGTGVGETQYF.

This chain uses TRBV5-4 with TRBJ2-3; no firm D call. The ends were cut back, 3 bases at V and 1 base at J, with 3 bases in the middle. CDR3 size: 12 residues. From germline, CDR1 is SGHNT and CDR2 YYREEE (reference sequence). The CDR3: CASSSGTDTQYF. The CDR3 DNA sequence: TGTGCCAGCAGCTCTGGCACAGATACGCAGTATTTT.

Only a few counts were recorded for this clone. The gene calls are TRBV11-2 and TRBJ1-6; 8 bases are a match to TRBD1. The V segment lost 4 bases and the J segment 7 bases; nucleotides outside the gene matches: 9. Per the germline V gene, CDR1 is SGHAT and CDR2 is FQNNGV. The CDR3 is made up of 16 amino acids. CDR3 residues: CASSSRQGFGNSPLHF. In DNA form, the CDR3 reads TGTGCCAGCAGCTCAAGACAGGGGTTCGGGAATTCACCCCTCCACTTT.

The rearrangement links TRBV9 to TRBJ1-4, with TRBD1 identical over 7 bases. Germline assignment: CDR1 SGDLS and CDR2 YYNGEE. With 3 bases clipped from V and 8 bases from J, the junction kept 13 bases outside the gene matches. The CDR3 has 16 amino acids. The CDR3 bases are TGTGCCAGCAGCGAGGGCACAGACAGGGTGGGGGAAAAACTGTTTTTT. Translation: CASSEGTDRVGEKLFF.